This T cell receptor beta chain is from a study of cytomegalovirus exposure and HLA in healthy donors. PCR used 60 Vbeta primers and 13 Jbeta primers. TCRdb's table, derived via immunoSEQ multiplex PCR, lists solely in-frame clones and lacks some. The sample includes roughly 230,000 clones, 92% of them seen just once. In germline, CDR1 is WNHNN, CDR2 SYGVQD (reference sequence). This CDR3 is 16 amino acids long. J lost 6 bases, V lost 9 bases, and 13 bases had no gene match. This clone was seen once. Its antigen remains unknown. Overall study results and limits: Association of a missense DCLRE1C variant with TCR beta V- and J-gene trimming was reported in a later analysis. Most subjects had HLA-A and HLA-B alleles reportedly predicted accurately by TCR beta sequences. Later analysis placed DRB1 highest and HLA-C lowest in TCR association rates, which differed by HLA locus.

The clonotype comes from a girl aged 2 to 10 in good health and CMV-seronegative. Sequenced: PBMCs. This chain joins TRBV10-1 and TRBJ2-3, with 12 positions matching TRBD2. Here the CDR3 reads CASHVRTSGTSDTQYF. The CDR3 bases are TGCGCCAGTCACGTCCGGACTAGCGGGACCTCCGATACGCAGTATTTT.